A single sample gave rise to the 18 T cell receptor beta chains below, sequenced in a study of PD-1 blockade in classical Hodgkin lymphoma. Every patient experienced relapse after autologous stem cell transplantation, and brentuximab vedotin exposure varied. Sequencing was performed with immunoSEQ multiplex PCR; in TCRdb, only in-frame clones are kept and a portion is missing. The sample yields some 100,000 clones, roughly 92% seen once. The sample consisted of peripheral blood mononuclear cells (PBMCs), taken at baseline. The source is a human donor with classical Hodgkin lymphoma.

The chain couples TRBV7-3 to TRBJ2-3, with a tentative D call TRBD1 (7 bases). The germline V gene encodes CDR1 SGHTA and CDR2 FQGTGA. The CDR3 runs to 15 residues. Deletions cut 3 bases from V and 3 bases from J, with 13 bases between. The CDR3 loop is CASSFRQGGTDTQYF. CDR3 DNA: TGTGCCAGCAGCTTCCGGCAGGGGGGTACAGATACGCAGTATTTT.

The DNA of the CDR3 is TGTGCCAGCAGCCAAGGACTAGCGGGAGGGACCGGGGAGCTGTTTTTT. Its protein is CASSQGLAGGTGELFF. The chain uses TRBV9 and TRBJ2-2; 15 nucleotides line up with TRBD2. The V gene end was trimmed by 4 bases and the J gene end by 5 bases; junction bases not matched to a gene: 3. This CDR3 is 16 amino acids long. Germline V lookup: CDR1 SGDLS, CDR2 YYNGEE.

This chain uses TRBV9 with TRBJ2-1, with D perhaps assigned TRBD1 or TRBD2 (5 bases each). V was pared by 4 bases and J by 5 bases, with 13 bases between. Germline loops: CDR1 SGDLS, CDR2 YYNGEE. This CDR3 comprises 14 residues. The CDR3 reads CASSLGTAHNEQFF. Here the CDR3 DNA reads TGTGCCAGCAGCCTCGGGACGGCCCACAATGAGCAGTTCTTC. Together with reference TRBV9 and TRBJ2-1, the CDR3 gives the full variable domain: DSGVTQTPKHLITATGQRVTLRCSPRSGDLSVYWYQQSLDQGLQFLIQYYNGEERAKGNILERFSAQQFPDLHSELNLSSLELGDSALYFCASSLGTAHNEQFFGPGTRLTVL.

This clone was seen only a few times. The V gene is TRBV27, the J gene TRBJ2-2; 7 bases align to TRBD1. J gave up 4 bases and V 3 bases, and 8 bases lay outside the gene matches. The germline V gene has CDR1 MNHEY and CDR2 SMNVEV (reference sequence). There are 16 residues in the CDR3. CDR3 sequence reads: CASSLLGQEITGELFF. The CDR3 DNA follows: TGTGCCAGCAGTTTGCTCGGACAGGAAATCACCGGGGAGCTGTTTTTT.

The V gene is TRBV5-1, the J gene TRBJ1-2, with D unresolved. Trimming pared 0 bases from V and 0 bases from J, leaving 9 bases between. The germline gives CDR1 SGHRS, CDR2 YFSETQ. The CDR3 contains 15 residues. CDR3 sequence reads: CASSLGSTANYGYTF. The CDR3 coding sequence is TGCGCCAGCAGCTTGGGTTCTACTGCTAACTATGGCTACACCTTC.

The chain combines TRBV5-4 with TRBJ2-7, with D hard to call. The CDR3 is 13 amino acids. The germline V and J ends were trimmed by 5 bases and 3 bases, with 12 bases remaining between them. The germline gives CDR1 SGHNT, CDR2 YYREEE (reference sequence). CDR3: CASRPDTGYEQYF. CDR3 sequence (DNA): TGTGCCAGCAGGCCCGACACCGGCTACGAGCAGTACTTC.

This clone appeared a single time. This sequence joins TRBV30 and TRBJ2-7, with 14 bases lining up with TRBD2. V gave up 4 bases and J gave up 2 bases; unmatched junction bases: 4. The CDR3 totals 15 residues. In germline, CDR1 is GTSNPN, CDR2 SVGIG (reference sequence). CDR3 sequence: CAWKPGLAGAYEQYF. As DNA, the CDR3 is TGTGCCTGGAAGCCGGGACTAGCGGGGGCCTACGAGCAGTACTTC.

This clone has just one count. The V and J genes are TRBV5-1 and TRBJ1-2; D possibly corresponds to TRBD1 (5 bases). The CDR3 spans 23 residues. V lost 0 bases and J lost 4, with 37 bases in between. Germline values: CDR1 SGHRS, CDR2 YFSETQ. The CDR3, as DNA: TGCGCCAGCAGCTTGGATATTTTAGACTACCGGGACCCTTCCACACGTCGGGTCTATGGCTACACCTTC. Translation: CASSLDILDYRDPSTRRVYGYTF.

V gene TRBV28 combines with J gene TRBJ1-3; 11 nucleotides match TRBD1. The germline V gene has CDR1 MDHEN and CDR2 SYDVKM. Trimming cost V 8 bases and J 2 bases; bases outside gene matches: 2. CDR3 size: 14 residues. The CDR3 sequence: CASGQGAPGNTIYF. In DNA form, the CDR3 reads TGTGCCAGCGGACAGGGGGCACCTGGAAACACCATATATTTT.

The count of this clone is one. The V gene is TRBV30, the J gene TRBJ2-7, with D maybe TRBD2 (6 bases). This CDR3 spans 16 amino acids. V shed 0 bases and J shed 3 bases, with 18 bases lying between them. In germline, CDR1 is GTSNPN, CDR2 SVGIG (reference sequence). CDR3 residues: CAWSVLEGLGFYEQYF. CDR3 nucleotide sequence: TGTGCCTGGAGTGTACTGGAGGGGCTAGGATTCTACGAGCAGTACTTC.

In its sample, this clone was seen a few times. V is TRBV19 and J is TRBJ2-1, with 10 bases lining up with TRBD1. The CDR3 spans 16 residues. J lost 5 bases, V lost 3 bases, and 7 bases had no gene match. Germline values: CDR1 LNHDA, CDR2 SQIVND (reference sequence). The CDR3 reads CASSILWDRGNNEQFF. The CDR3 DNA reads TGTGCCAGTAGTATCTTATGGGACAGGGGAAACAATGAGCAGTTCTTC.

The chain uses TRBV27 and TRBJ2-1, with 11 bases that match TRBD1. J was trimmed by 4 bases and V by 2 bases; bases with no gene match: 4. The CDR3 is 16 residues long. Germline CDR1 reads MNHEY; CDR2 reads SMNVEV (reference sequence). In DNA form, the CDR3 reads TGTGCCAGCAGTTTAGACCGGGACAGGGGGTACAATGAGCAGTTCTTC. Protein sequence: CASSLDRDRGYNEQFF.

The rearrangement uses TRBV27 and TRBJ2-2; 13 positions agree with TRBD2. The CDR3 consists of 22 residues. Germline CDR1 and CDR2: MNHEY and SMNVEV (reference sequence). Trimming took 5 bases from V and 5 from J; bases not matched to a gene: 23. CDR3: CASSRGLAGEPSGGGLTGELFF. The CDR3 region has the DNA TGTGCCAGCAGTCGTGGACTAGCGGGAGAACCCTCAGGTGGGGGTCTGACCGGGGAGCTGTTTTTT.

The V call is TRBV5-1, the J call TRBJ1-1, with D possibly matching TRBD1 (5 bases). V was cut by 0 bases and J by 1 base, with 10 bases left in between. Looked up from germline, CDR1 is SGHRS and CDR2 is YFSETQ. The CDR3 runs to 15 residues. CDR3: CASSLVGGGNTEAFF. Written as DNA, the CDR3 is TGCGCCAGCAGCTTGGTGGGGGGAGGGAACACTGAAGCTTTCTTT.

The chain recombines TRBV27 with TRBJ2-5; 11 nucleotides match TRBD2. The CDR3 runs 14 residues. Germline assignment: CDR1 MNHEY and CDR2 SMNVEV (reference sequence). V gave up 6 bases and J gave up 4 bases; unmatched junction bases: 4. CDR3 loop: CASRLAGDLETQYF. The CDR3 DNA follows: TGTGCCAGCAGACTAGCGGGAGATTTAGAGACCCAGTACTTC.

The rearrangement links TRBV5-1 to TRBJ2-5; weak D call: TRBD1 (6 bases). The CDR3 spans 16 residues. Trimming shortened V by 3 bases and J by 4 bases, and 19 bases separated the two germline ends. The germline CDR1 and CDR2 sequences are SGHRS and YFSETQ. The CDR3 DNA reads TGCGCCAGCAGCTGGGGGTTACAGGGCAACCGAGAGACCCAGTACTTC. Its translation is CASSWGLQGNRETQYF.

The V gene is TRBV6-1, the J gene TRBJ1-5, with unresolved D. The V end lost 4 bases, the J end lost 6 bases, and 1 base lay between the germline ends. CDR3 length: 10 amino acids. Germline lookup yields CDR1 MNHNS and CDR2 SASEGT. The CDR3 coding sequence is TGTGCCAGCAGTGCTCAGCCCCAGCATTTT. Translated, it gives CASSAQPQHF.

This clone was counted only a few times. This chain joins TRBV7-2 and TRBJ1-2, with 9 bases lining up with TRBD1. Germline V CDR1 and CDR2: SGHTA, FQGNSA. The V segment lost 1 base and the J segment 7 bases; nucleotides outside the gene matches: 1. The CDR3 contains 13 residues. CDR3 protein: CASSLDRGPGYTF. The CDR3 nucleotides are TGTGCCAGCAGCTTAGACAGGGGGCCTGGCTACACCTTC.